This T cell receptor (beta chain) is drawn from a study of T cell repertoires in urothelial bladder cancer. Study details: Of 12 resected lesions, a few were cT2 or greater.

Study-level points and caveats: Benign specimens held more T cells than urothelial carcinoma specimens. A single clone reached about 2% in benign versus up to about 17% in carcinoma.

A few counts support this clone. Its matching antigen is unknown. This table comes from immunoSEQ multiplex PCR, and its TCRdb copy is limited to in-frame clones, with some not included. Counted here are around 10,000 clones, roughly 58% occurring once; the ten biggest clones make up 32%. Germline V gene lookup returns CDR1 SGHNT and CDR2 YYREEE (reference sequence). The CDR3 extends over 15 amino acids. Trimming removed 4 bases at V and 4 bases at J, with 14 bases between. This receptor was taken from a human donor with urothelial carcinoma. Sequenced: tumor-infiltrating cells from bladder cancer. This chain connects TRBV5-4 to TRBJ2-2, with a possible D match to TRBD1 (6 bases). CDR3 sequence (DNA): TGTGCCAGCAGCCTGGCCGGGACACCCACCGGGGAGCTGTTTTTT. Residues: CASSLAGTPTGELFF.